The clone carrying this TCR beta chain was seen a handful of times. Its antigen is unknown. The entry originates in a study of beta chain features in type 1 diabetes. For the study at large: Cell yields, gender and age were comparable in patients and healthy donors.

All of the isolated RNA was reverse transcribed, so expressed TCRB transcripts were sequenced. Assay: immunoSEQ multiplex PCR; the TCRdb copy retains only in-frame clones and omits some. The sample has a few hundred thousand clones; roughly 16% are singletons. Study findings and constraints: A moderate, significant TCRB CDR3 shortening appeared in type 1 diabetes across four CD4+ subsets. Naive, central memory and Treg TCRB repertoires seemed to resemble each other more closely in patients than they did in healthy donors.

The CDR3 runs 12 residues. Trimming took 4 bases from V and 4 from J, leaving 8 bases between them. In germline, CDR1 is SQVTM, CDR2 ANQGSEA. The chain has TRBV29-1 and TRBJ1-5; no clear D gene. What was sequenced was naive CD4+ T cells from blood. This receptor was obtained from a man between 25 and 39 years old with type 1 diabetes. DNA of the CDR3: TGCAGCGTTGGAAGTGCTAATCAGCCCCAGCATTTT. It yields the protein CSVGSANQPQHF.